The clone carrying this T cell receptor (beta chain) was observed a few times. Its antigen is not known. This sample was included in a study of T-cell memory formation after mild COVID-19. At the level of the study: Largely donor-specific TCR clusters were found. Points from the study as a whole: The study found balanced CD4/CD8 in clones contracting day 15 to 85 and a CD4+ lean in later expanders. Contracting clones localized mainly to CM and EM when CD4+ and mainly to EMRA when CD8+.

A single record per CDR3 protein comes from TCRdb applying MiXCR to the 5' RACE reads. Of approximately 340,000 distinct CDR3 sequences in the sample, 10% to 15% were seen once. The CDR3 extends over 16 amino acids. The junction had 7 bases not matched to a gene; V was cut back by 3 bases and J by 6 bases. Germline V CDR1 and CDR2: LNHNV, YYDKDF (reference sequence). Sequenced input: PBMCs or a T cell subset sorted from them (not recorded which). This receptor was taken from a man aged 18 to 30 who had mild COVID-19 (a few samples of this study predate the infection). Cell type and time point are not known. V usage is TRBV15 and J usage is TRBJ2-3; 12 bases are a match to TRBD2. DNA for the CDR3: TGTGCCACCAGCAGCAAACTAGCGGGGGGTTCGGATACGCAGTATTTT. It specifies CATSSKLAGGSDTQYF.